This T cell receptor (beta chain) came from a study of blood T cell repertoires in COVID-19 (dated by TCRdb to the early 2020s). Study-wide context: Collaborator samples came from the United States, Italy and Spain and covered acute and convalescent phases of COVID-19. Sample metadata almost always included a de-identified subject ID, COVID-19 status, age in years and sex. Deeply sampled blood TCRbeta repertoires from subjects exposed to, actively infected with, or recovered from COVID-19 were included in the dataset. The prospective study material was composed of cDNA or gDNA derived from T cells, B-cell-depleted T cells, or PBMCs. Samples were obtained from the ongoing ImmuneRACE study (first 160 participants) and from 1,254 subjects provided by 6 global collaborators. Where available, HLA class I and class II types were obtained from metadata supplied by the sample provider rather than from assay-based typing. A freely available public database, intended as a resource for researchers studying the immune response to SARS-CoV-2, is where the repertoires were released. Points the paper makes about the study in general: The quantity of clinical and demographic metadata differed by source and by participant and was supplied without curation.

The immunoSEQ Assay, a bias-controlled multiplex PCR, was used to amplify TCRbeta CDR3 regions from genomic DNA. The study's own analysis went as follows. The number of nucleated cells in each sample was estimated from the amplification of reference gene primers within the assay. Sequence reads were collapsed and filtered to measure the absolute abundance of every unique TCRbeta CDR3 rearrangement. For each sample, productive Simpson clonality was calculated as the square root of Simpson's diversity index across productive rearrangements. In TCRdb, the immuneACCESS table is reduced to in-frame sequences with V and J assigned. These tables do not hold every clone; where another copy was compared, an unresolved V gene accounts for under half, and the others remain unexplained. The V and J calls and clone size come from that table; D and trimming were worked out from the DNA. For this sample there are tens of thousands of clones; approximately 83% appear just once. The ten top clones hold roughly 10% of the sample.

Reading the germline V gene (reference sequence) gives CDR1 SGHAT and CDR2 FQDESV. The CDR3 sequence holds 15 residues, the cysteine and phenylalanine included. Only the CDR3 part of the read is kept: 45 bases, read in frame from the first base. A remark on this clone: Its antigen specificity is not known. At one boundary the junction diverges from the germline segment, which might be a read error. Other DNA variants within this sample encode the same CDR3.

One collaborating source in Seattle enrolled patients during active infection and followed them longitudinally through the course of disease. Collaborating institutions collected whole blood in K2EDTA tubes following their own protocols. For TCRbeta analysis, collaborator samples were shipped as frozen whole blood, as isolated PBMCs, or as DNA extracted from either sample type. The V gene is TRBV11-1 and the J gene is TRBJ2-7; a tentative D match to TRBD1 spans 6 bases. This TCR derives from a man between 45 and 60 years old with COVID-19, enrolled during active disease. Material for sequencing was peripheral blood. The CDR3 region: CASSLEVGAAYEQYF. The DNA sequence reads TGCGCCAGCAGCTTAGAAGTGGGGGCTGCCTACGAGCAGTACTTC.